The subject of this entry is one TCR beta chain. The antigen it recognizes is unknown. Base quality data are lacking; no much larger clone is found one base away. V sheds 5 bases and J sheds 4 bases, leaving 4 bases between their ends. Including cysteine and phenylalanine, the CDR3 has 11 amino acids. Of the read, only the CDR3 DNA is kept; its 33 bases are in frame from base 1. The CDR1 and CDR2 encoded by the germline V gene (reference sequence) are LNHDA and SQIVND. The data are from a study of blood T cell repertoires in COVID-19 (dated by TCRdb to the early 2020s). At the level of the whole study: The collaborator samples originated in the United States, Italy and Spain and spanned the acute and convalescent phases of COVID-19. The material from the prospective study consisted of cDNA or gDNA derived from T cells, B-cell-depleted T cells, or PBMCs. Deeply sampled blood TCRbeta repertoires from subjects exposed to, actively infected with, or recovered from COVID-19 were included in the dataset. The repertoires were released in a freely available public database meant as a resource for research on the immune response to SARS-CoV-2. The samples were drawn from the first 160 participants of the ongoing ImmuneRACE study and from under 1,500 subjects provided by 6 global collaborators. A de-identified subject ID, COVID-19 status, age in years and sex were almost always included in the sample metadata. Where HLA class I and class II types were available, the types were taken from metadata supplied by the sample provider, not from assay-based typing.

Collaborating institutions collected whole blood in K2EDTA tubes following their own protocols. For TCRbeta analysis, collaborators shipped samples as frozen whole blood, isolated PBMCs, or DNA extracted from either of those sample types. Broad study findings and their caveats: The amount of clinical and demographic metadata varied by source and participant and was provided uncurated.

TCRbeta CDR3 regions were amplified from genomic DNA by means of the immunoSEQ Assay, a bias-controlled multiplex PCR. In the paper's pipeline: Nucleated cell counts per sample were estimated from amplification of reference gene primers within the assay. To quantify the absolute abundance of each unique TCRbeta CDR3 rearrangement, sequence reads were collapsed and filtered. For each sample, productive Simpson clonality was calculated by taking the square root of Simpson's diversity index across productive rearrangements. TCRdb carries this immuneACCESS record with in-frame sequences only. Its versions omit some clonotypes, under half of them owing to an unresolved V gene in the studies checked, with the rest unexplained. The D gene and trimming were derived from the DNA, and the V and J assignments and clone size from that table. Counted in this sample were 100,000 to 120,000 clones; approximately 70% of them appeared once. The ten largest make up about 2% of the sample.

This clonotype originated in a woman aged 40 to 50 with acute or convalescent COVID-19. The sequencing sample was made of peripheral blood. The chain uses TRBV19 and TRBJ2-3; too little of a D gene remains to name it. CDR3 protein: CASSAADTQYF. Read as DNA, the sequence is TGTGCCAGTAGTGCAGCAGATACGCAGTATTTT.